The TCR beta chain described here comes from a study of cytomegalovirus exposure and HLA in healthy donors. Researchers ran the PCR with 60 Vbeta and 13 Jbeta primers. Libraries were prepared by immunoSEQ multiplex PCR; TCRdb keeps only in-frame clonotypes and omits some of them. The sample comprises some 160,000 clones, around 85% of which are singletons, and approximately 1.2% rests with the top ten. Per germline, CDR1 SGHTA and CDR2 FQGTGA. With 2 bases removed from V and 9 bases from J, the gap between germline ends came to 17 bases. The CDR3 loop spans 15 amino acids. The genes are TRBV7-3 and TRBJ2-1, with D maybe TRBD2 (6 bases). The sequencing sample was made of PBMCs. The TCR comes from a man in his fifties in good health and CMV-seropositive. CDR3 sequence (DNA): TGTGCCAGCAGCTTATTCGGCGGGATAGGAGGTGAGCAGTTCTTC. Encoded protein: CASSLFGGIGGEQFF.